Described below is a single TCR beta chain sequence and its context. This clonotype was seen a handful of times. Which antigen it targets is not known. Per-base quality was not reported, and no clone a single base away is much larger than it. This entry comes from a study of breast tumors, draining lymph nodes, adjacent tissues listed by TCRdb under 2016. Notes on the research overall: In breast cancer patients, the study compared the TCR beta repertoires of tumor, adjacent nontumor tissue and axillary lymph nodes. The study was designed to assess the relationships and possible T-cell exchange between tumor, surrounding tissue and draining lymph node repertoires in human breast cancer. The paper's findings and limits, for the study overall: The similarity between tumor and nontumor tissue repertoires was significantly greater in luminal-like breast cancer than in basal-like breast cancer. Tumors showed preferential V and J gene usage, and their T-cell repertoire diversity fell below that of lymph nodes yet above that of nontumor tissue. The data were considered consistent with most tumor T cells being derived from the lymph node and subsequently expanding within tumor tissue. Rather than being directly demonstrated, the conclusion that tumor T cells originate in lymph nodes was presented as consistent with a hypothesis.

Inclusive of the bounding cysteine and phenylalanine, the CDR3 is 17 residues long. The read is trimmed to its CDR3 DNA, 51 bases read in frame from base 1. Per the germline V gene (reference sequence), LGHDT is the CDR1 and YNNKEL is the CDR2. V lost 1 base and J lost 7 bases, and the count of bases not matched to a germline gene is 12. Lymph node samples came from the axillary draining lymph nodes of breast cancer patients. Sequencing was performed on an Illumina HiSeq 2000. TCR beta chain libraries were generated by multiplex PCR amplification. The amplified TCR beta chain products were analyzed by high-throughput sequencing. TCRdb reprocessing: public reads trimmed at Q25 with fastp, clones called with MiXCR, in-frame beta chains kept. Rows matching on CDR3 protein sequence are summarized as one entry with the most common DNA and genes. The sample table records roughly 80,000 distinct CDR3 sequences; approximately 19% of these occur just once. Around 2.4% of the sample is held by the ten biggest clonotypes.

Source material: axillary lymph node tissue. In this chain, TRBV3-1 is recombined with TRBJ2-5; TRBD1 lines up with 10 middle nucleotides. The source is a female donor with breast cancer. Some clones in this sample may be carry-over from other donors' samples. The DNA sequence reads TGTGCCAGCAGCCAAGTAACCGGACAGGGGGTGGTCGGGACCCAGTACTTC. It translates as CASSQVTGQGVVGTQYF.